The 4 T cell receptor beta chains given below trace back to one sample, sequenced in a study of cytomegalovirus exposure and HLA in healthy donors. Vbeta (60) and Jbeta (13) primers were used in the PCR. Here immunoSEQ multiplex PCR was the method, and the copy in TCRdb shows in-frame clones only, minus some. The sample lists about 130,000 clones, roughly four fifths occurring once. Material: PBMCs. These receptors all come from a man aged 25 to 45 in good health and CMV-seronegative.

The rearrangement uses TRBV15 and TRBJ2-6, with TRBD1 matching 7 bases. CDR1 LNHNV and CDR2 YYDKDF come from the germline V gene (reference sequence). The CDR3 is 16 amino acids. The junction had 5 bases not matched to a gene; V was cut back by 2 bases and J by 4 bases. CDR3 protein: CATSRNTGAGANVLTF. CDR3 coding DNA: TGTGCCACCAGCAGAAACACAGGGGCGGGGGCCAACGTCCTGACTTTC. Variable domain in full (rest from reference TRBV15 and TRBJ2-6): DAMVIQNPRYQVTQFGKPVTLSCSQTLNHNVMYWYQQKSSQAPKLLFHYYDKDFNNEADTPDNFQSRRPNTSFCFLDIRSPGLGDTAMYLCATSRNTGAGANVLTFGAGSRLTVL.

This clone was counted only a few times. The gene calls are TRBV28 and TRBJ1-5; a possible D gene is TRBD1 (5 bases). Trimming took 2 bases from V and 1 from J, leaving 15 bases between them. This CDR3 is built from 17 residues. Germline CDR1 is MDHEN and CDR2 is SYDVKM. The CDR3 spells CASSLRRGRASNQPQHF. Here the CDR3 DNA reads TGTGCCAGCAGTTTAAGGCGGGGGAGGGCCAGCAATCAGCCCCAGCATTTT.

V is TRBV18 and J is TRBJ1-6; weak D call: TRBD1 (6 bases). The CDR3 consists of 14 residues. The germline gives CDR1 KGHSH, CDR2 LQKENI. Trimming left V 3 bases short and J 8 bases short, with 11 bases between. DNA for the CDR3: TGTGCCAGCTCACCGGCACAGGGAGATTCACCCCTCCACTTT. Encoded protein: CASSPAQGDSPLHF.

The chain carries TRBV28 and TRBJ2-3; a possible D gene is TRBD2 (6 bases). This CDR3 region has 15 residues. The germline V gene has CDR1 MDHEN and CDR2 SYDVKM. Trimming shortened V by 4 bases and J by 2 bases, and 13 bases separated the two germline ends. The CDR3 bases are TGTGCCAGCAGTTCACCAGGACTACACACAGATACGCAGTATTTT. Translated: CASSSPGLHTDTQYF.